These T cell receptor beta chains were read from a single sample in a study of T cell responses to AZD1222 COVID-19 vaccine. Assay used: immunoSEQ multiplex PCR; TCRdb lists only in-frame clones, some missing. The table has approximately 110,000 clones, about 85% seen once. Source: peripheral blood, taken on day 0 of AZD1222 vaccination. The receptors here all came from an adult in good health. Both conserved end residues are part of each CDR3. D genes are given only for firm matches. A clone size is listed for some rows: how often the clone was seen (once, few, many), or a class if it is expanded.

>TRBD2|TRBJ2-5|TRBV11-2|-
TGTGCCAGCAACGCTGCTTTCGGGGGGGGTCAAGAGACCCAGTACTTC
CASNAAFGGGQETQYF
>TRBD1|TRBJ1-6|TRBV15|once
TGTGCCACCAGCGGGGGGGACAGGGGGCGATCACCCCTCCACTTT
CATSGGDRGRSPLHF
>-|TRBJ1-5|TRBV4-3|-
TGCGCCAGCAGCCAAGATTTAGGGGATCGGCAGCCCCAGCATTTT
CASSQDLGDRQPQHF
>-|TRBJ2-1|TRBV9|-
TGTGCCAGCAGCGCCCCGGGCGGCATCCGAAATGAGCAGTTCTTC
CASSAPGGIRNEQFF
>-|TRBJ2-4|TRBV3-1/TRBV3-2|-
TGTGCCAGCAGCCCCCGGACAGAAACAAACATTCAGTACTTC
CASSPRTETNIQYF
>-|TRBJ1-1|TRBV28|-
TGTGCCAGCTCCCGACCGGGCCTCGGAAGTACTGAAGCTTTCTTT
CASSRPGLGSTEAFF
>-|TRBJ2-3|TRBV7-9|few
TGTGCCAGCAGCCTGAGTATGTCCGGCACAGATACGCAGTATTTT
CASSLSMSGTDTQYF
>TRBD1|TRBJ1-4|TRBV4-1|-
TGCGCCAGCAGCCGTGGACAGGGAGGGGGAAAACTGTTTTTT
CASSRGQGGGKLFF
>-|TRBJ2-1|TRBV3-1/TRBV3-2|-
TGTGCCAGCAGCCAAGAGCTTCGGAGCAATGAGCAGTTCTTC
CASSQELRSNEQFF
>-|TRBJ2-7|TRBV11-2|-
TGTGCCAGCCCCCCGTCCCGGAGGGATCAGGGCTCCTACGAGCAGTACTTC
CASPPSRRDQGSYEQYF
>-|TRBJ2-7|TRBV5-6|-
TGTGCCAGCAGCTTTTACAGTGCCTACGAGCAGTACTTC
CASSFYSAYEQYF
>-|TRBJ1-1|TRBV10-3|-
TGTGCCATCAGTGAGTCCGGGCGTGAAGGTTTCTTT
CAISESGREGFF
>TRBD1|TRBJ2-3|TRBV24-1|-
TGTGCCACCAGTGACCCCCTAACAGGGGGCCGGGATACGCAGTATTTT
CATSDPLTGGRDTQYF
>-|TRBJ1-6|TRBV5-5|-
TGTGCCAGCAGCTCTGTTCCGGGTTCAGGGAGGCAATCACCCCTCCACTTT
CASSSVPGSGRQSPLHF
>TRBD1|TRBJ2-2|TRBV18|-
TGTGCCAGCTCACGTGCTGGGACAGGACTCACCGGGGAGCTGTTTTTT
CASSRAGTGLTGELFF
>-|TRBJ2-7|TRBV3-1/TRBV3-2|-
TGTGCCAGCAGCCCAACGTACGGTGGCGAGCAGTACTTC
CASSPTYGGEQYF
>-|TRBJ1-5|TRBV7-2|-
TGTGCCAGCAGCTTAGAGACGGCTCTTAGCAATCAGCCCCAGCATTTT
CASSLETALSNQPQHF
>TRBD2|TRBJ2-4|TRBV27|-
TGTGCCAGCAGTTATCGTCCGGGACTAGCGGGGGGGGATAGGACCAAAAACATTCAGTACTTC
CASSYRPGLAGGDRTKNIQYF
>-|TRBJ1-4|TRBV2|-
TGTGCCATCTCGACAGAAAGATATGAAAAACTGTTTTTT
CAISTERYEKLFF
>-|TRBJ1-2|TRBV19|-
TGTGCCAGTAGTATGGAGAGTGGCTACACCTTC
CASSMESGYTF
>-|TRBJ1-1|TRBV7-9|-
TGTGCCAGCAGCACCCGGACAGTTGAAGCTTTCTTT
CASSTRTVEAFF
>TRBD1|TRBJ2-7|TRBV5-1|once
TGCGCCAGCTCATGGGGTGGACAGGAGACCTACGAGCAGTACTTC
CASSWGGQETYEQYF
>TRBD1|TRBJ1-3|TRBV6-5|-
TGTGCCAGCAGTTTTGACAGGGACTCTGGAAACACCATATATTTT
CASSFDRDSGNTIYF
>-|TRBJ1-2|TRBV6-4|-
TGTGCCAGCAGTGACGTGGCCGGGACTCCCAGAGGTGGCTACACCTTC
CASSDVAGTPRGGYTF
>-|TRBJ2-7|TRBV3-1/TRBV3-2|-
TGTGCCAGCAGCCAAATGGGGACACAGTACGAGCAGTACTTC
CASSQMGTQYEQYF
>-|TRBJ2-3|TRBV11-1|once
TGTGCCAGCAGCTTAGGGGGGAGAAGTATAGATACGCAGTATTTT
CASSLGGRSIDTQYF
>-|TRBJ2-2|TRBV7-3|once
TGTGCCAGCAGCTTAGGGGCGGGGATGACCGGGGAGCTGTTTTTT
CASSLGAGMTGELFF
>-|TRBJ1-2|TRBV7-9|-
TGTGCCAGCAGCTTATCGGAGGCATATAACTATGGCTACACCTTC
CASSLSEAYNYGYTF
>-|TRBJ2-3|TRBV28|-
TGTGCCACCGGAATTACAGATACGCAGTATTTT
CATGITDTQYF
>-|TRBJ2-1|TRBV28|-
TGTGCCAGCAGTTTTATGGCGGGGGCCAACAATGAGCAGTTCTTC
CASSFMAGANNEQFF
>-|TRBJ2-5|TRBV14|-
TGTGCCAGCAGCCAAGTAGATGACACAAGGGAGACCCAGTACTTC
CASSQVDDTRETQYF
>TRBD1|TRBJ1-1|TRBV5-1|-
TGCGCCAGCAGCTTGCCCGGACAGGGGGCAATCACTGAAGCTTTCTTT
CASSLPGQGAITEAFF
>-|TRBJ1-6|TRBV7-9|-
TGTGCCAGCAGCTCGGGACGGAGTAATTCACCCCTCCACTTT
CASSSGRSNSPLHF
>-|TRBJ2-1|TRBV5-8|-
TGTGCCAGCAGCTTTTCGGGGGGCGAAATCTACAATGAGCAGTTCTTC
CASSFSGGEIYNEQFF
>-|TRBJ1-2|TRBV12-3/TRBV12-4|-
TGTGCCAGCAGTCTTTTGGGGGGTAACACCTTC
CASSLLGGNTF
>-|TRBJ2-1|TRBV7-9|-
TGTGCCAGCAGCTTAGAACAGGGCGTATCCTACAATGAGCAGTTCTTC
CASSLEQGVSYNEQFF
>-|TRBJ1-3|TRBV2|-
TGTGCCAGCTTGGGGTGGGCATTCTCTGGAAACACCATATATTTT
CASLGWAFSGNTIYF
>TRBD1|TRBJ2-7|TRBV6-6|-
TGTGCCAGCGAGCTTACAGGGGTCAACGAGCAGTACTTC
CASELTGVNEQYF
>TRBD1|TRBJ2-7|TRBV5-1|-
TGCGCCAGCAGTGACACCCGACAGGGGGCACAGCAGTACTTC
CASSDTRQGAQQYF
>-|TRBJ1-5|TRBV28|-
TGTGCCAGCAGTCGGGGGCAGCCCCAGCATTTT
CASSRGQPQHF
>-|TRBJ2-1|TRBV15|-
TGTGCCACCAGCAGGCGGGCCGGGTTTGAGCAGTTCTTC
CATSRRAGFEQFF
>-|TRBJ1-5|TRBV30|-
TGTGCCTGGAGTGAGGGTCCTCGGGGCAATCAGCCCCAGCATTTT
CAWSEGPRGNQPQHF
>-|TRBJ2-3|TRBV29-1|-
TGCAGCGTAGCCATTACAGCGGCAGATACGCAGTATTTT
CSVAITAADTQYF
>-|TRBJ1-5|TRBV7-2|few
TGTGCCAGCAGCTTAGCGGGTATGGAACAGCCCCAGCATTTT
CASSLAGMEQPQHF
>-|TRBJ1-1|TRBV5-1|once
TGCGCCAGCAGCTTGGTATCCGGGGTTCGGCTCCAAGCTTTCTTT
CASSLVSGVRLQAFF
>-|TRBJ1-3|TRBV10-3|-
TGTGCCATCAGTCGTAACGGCGGCTCTGGAAACACCATATATTTT
CAISRNGGSGNTIYF
>TRBD2|TRBJ2-1|TRBV4-1|-
TGCGCCAGCAGCCAAGAAGGGCGGGGGGGTTACAATGAGCAGTTCTTC
CASSQEGRGGYNEQFF
>-|TRBJ1-5|TRBV3-1/TRBV3-2|-
TGTGCCAGCAGCCAAGTAGTGGGGAATCAGCCCCAGCATTTT
CASSQVVGNQPQHF
>TRBD2|TRBJ2-1|TRBV7-9|-
TGTGCCAGCAGCCCAGGGGCTAGCGGGAACAATGAGCAGTTCTTC
CASSPGASGNNEQFF
>-|TRBJ1-2|TRBV12-3/TRBV12-4|-
TGTGCCAGCAGACAGGAATCTGGCTACACCTTC
CASRQESGYTF
>TRBD1|TRBJ1-6|TRBV5-6|-
TGTGCCAGCAGCTTGGAGGGGGCCACCTATAATTCACCCCTCCACTTT
CASSLEGATYNSPLHF
>-|TRBJ2-7|TRBV6-5|-
TGTGCCAGCAGTTACTCCTACAGAACATACGAGCAGTACTTC
CASSYSYRTYEQYF
>-|TRBJ2-2|TRBV28|-
TGTGCCAGCAGTTCAGTTGGGGAGCTGTTTTTT
CASSSVGELFF
>TRBD1|TRBJ2-5|TRBV11-1|few
TGTGCCAGCAGCTTAGTAACAGGGGGTAGAGAGACCCAGTACTTC
CASSLVTGGRETQYF
>-|TRBJ2-7|TRBV27|-
TGTGCCACCCGGACAGCTGGGTCCTACGAGCAGTACTTC
CATRTAGSYEQYF
>-|TRBJ2-7|TRBV3-1/TRBV3-2|once
TGTGCCAGCAGCAAGGTCGGACAGAATAGGTACGAGCAGTACTTC
CASSKVGQNRYEQYF
>-|TRBJ1-1|TRBV6-5|-
TGTGCCAGCAGTTTCTCAGAGAACACTGAAGCTTTCTTT
CASSFSENTEAFF
>-|TRBJ2-7|TRBV6-1|-
TGTGCCAGCAGTGAAATCGGGACATCGGACGAGCAGTACTTC
CASSEIGTSDEQYF
>-|TRBJ1-6|TRBV6-1|-
TGTGCCAGCAGTGAAGGGGGTTCACCCCTCCACTTT
CASSEGGSPLHF